The next 18 T cell receptor beta chains were all read from a single sample in a study of T-cell reconstitution after alpha-beta-depleted transplantation in children. For TCRbeta, the library was prepared with unique molecular identifiers. TCRdb redid the calling of the PCR reads with MiXCR, one entry per CDR3 protein. Among fewer than 700,000 distinct CDR3 sequences listed, roughly 13% were seen once. Sequenced here: PBMCs, mostly from graft donor cells, sampled 360 days after TCRalphabeta/CD19-depleted stem cell transplant. These receptors were taken from a male patient younger than 18 who had a stem cell transplant for acute myeloid leukemia, so the T cells may come from the graft donor.

The V call is TRBV24-1, the J call TRBJ2-6, with D perhaps TRBD1 (6 bases). The germline gives CDR1 KGHDR, CDR2 SFDVKD. The length of the CDR3 is 18 residues. V lost 4 bases to trimming and J lost 4 bases, with 19 bases between them. The CDR3 region has the DNA TGTGCCACCAGTGAGCCCAAACAGGGACCCCCCGGGGCCAACGTCCTGACTTTC. It is translated as CATSEPKQGPPGANVLTF.

V gene TRBV6-5 combines with J gene TRBJ2-7; D is possibly TRBD2 (6 bases). The V end lost 11 bases, the J end lost 3 bases, and 14 bases lay between the germline ends. CDR3 length equals 12 residues. CDR1 and CDR2 (germline): MNHEY, SVGAGI. CDR3 coding DNA: TGTGCCGCCTTGGCGGGAAACTACGAGCAGTACTTC. Translating gives CAALAGNYEQYF.

The table lists this clonotype with a few counts. V usage is TRBV7-6 and J usage is TRBJ2-7; TRBD1 might be the D (6 bases). Germline CDR1 and CDR2: SGHVS and FNYEAQ. The CDR3 spans 18 residues. Trimming pared 3 bases from V and 6 bases from J, leaving 27 bases between. This CDR3 is CASSFQGMGPRSILEQYF. Written as DNA, the CDR3 is TGTGCCAGCAGCTTCCAGGGGATGGGCCCCAGGAGTATTCTCGAGCAGTACTTC.

This clonotype was counted only a few times. V and J are TRBV29-1 and TRBJ2-7; 10 nucleotides align to TRBD1. J was trimmed by 13 bases and V by 4 bases; bases with no gene match: 10. The CDR3 is 12 residues long. Germline CDR1 and CDR2: SQVTM and ANQGSEA. The CDR3 is CSVGWGGTGEYF. In DNA, the CDR3 is TGCAGCGTTGGATGGGGCGGGACAGGGGAATACTTC.

This chain uses TRBV28 with TRBJ2-7; 9 bases line up with TRBD2. The CDR3 is 17 residues long. Trimming at V came to 4 bases and at J to 3 bases, leaving 13 bases not matched to a gene. Per the germline V gene, CDR1 is MDHEN and CDR2 is SYDVKM. The CDR3 nucleotides are TGTGCCAGCAGTTCTCCCTCAAGTAGCGGGAGAGTCTACGAGCAGTACTTC. Protein: CASSSPSSSGRVYEQYF.

The DNA for the CDR3 is TGTGCCGGGAGTCGGACCTACGAGCAGTACTTC. Translating it yields CAGSRTYEQYF. The chain has TRBV19 and TRBJ2-7, with D possibly matching TRBD2 (5 bases). The CDR3 is made up of 11 amino acids. V lost 11 bases, J lost 2 bases, and 10 bases lay in between. Germline V gene lookup returns CDR1 LNHDA and CDR2 SQIVND (reference sequence).

At least ten counts were recorded for this clonotype. The chain links TRBV5-4 to TRBJ2-5; D tentatively fits TRBD1 or TRBD2 (5 bases each). CDR1 is SGHNT, CDR2 YYREEE, per germline (reference sequence). V lost 0 bases and J 2 bases, leaving 14 bases between the germline ends. This CDR3 contains 16 residues. In nucleotides, the CDR3 is TGTGCCAGCAGCTTGGTTGGGGGATTAGGGCAAGAGACCCAGTACTTC. Amino acids: CASSLVGGLGQETQYF.

The chain carries TRBV15 and TRBJ2-7, with 7 bases that match TRBD1. The V and J ends lost 9 bases and 2 bases, in that order; junction bases with no gene match: 1. The CDR3 contains 11 residues. In germline, CDR1 is LNHNV, CDR2 YYDKDF (reference sequence). CDR3: CATGGTYEQYF. For the CDR3, the DNA is TGTGCCACAGGGGGCACCTACGAGCAGTACTTC.

This clonotype was seen a handful of times. The rearrangement joins TRBV4-2 to TRBJ2-7; D possibly corresponds to TRBD1 (7 bases). Germline CDR1 LGHNA, CDR2 YNFKEQ. This CDR3 is 15 amino acids long. The V gene lost 0 bases and the J gene lost 3 bases, with 12 bases spanning the gap. The CDR3 DNA sequence: TGTGCCAGCAGCCAAGAGGCGGGGACAGTCTACGAGCAGTACTTC. Residues: CASSQEAGTVYEQYF.

This clonotype has more than one count but fewer than ten. The rearrangement joins TRBV7-2 to TRBJ2-1; TRBD2 agrees at 8 bases. J gave up 4 bases and V 2 bases, and 4 bases lay outside the gene matches. The CDR3 sequence is 15 residues long. The germline gives CDR1 SGHTA, CDR2 FQGNSA. The CDR3 DNA is TGTGCCAGCAGCTTAAGGACTAGCCCGTACAATGAGCAGTTCTTC. Translating it yields CASSLRTSPYNEQFF. Supplemented by reference TRBV7-2 and TRBJ2-1, the full variable domain reads GAGVSQSPSNKVTEKGKDVELRCDPISGHTALYWYRQSLGQGLEFLIYFQGNSAPDKSGLPSDRFSAERTGGSVSTLTIQRTQQEDSAVYLCASSLRTSPYNEQFFGPGTRLTVL.

The rearrangement uses TRBV7-2 and TRBJ2-7; D not certain. The CDR3 is 15 amino acids. Trimming stripped 4 bases from V and 0 bases from J, with 13 bases between. The germline V gene encodes CDR1 SGHTA and CDR2 FQGNSA. This CDR3 is CASSSYFVVSYEQYF. Written as DNA, the CDR3 is TGTGCCAGCAGCTCTTACTTCGTCGTCTCCTACGAGCAGTACTTC.

This clonotype was observed many times. The V gene is TRBV12-3 or TRBV12-4, the J gene TRBJ2-7, with D tentatively TRBD2 (6 bases). The V end was cut by 4 bases, the J end by 2 bases, with 12 bases between. The CDR3 length is 14 residues. The CDR3 loop is CASSSASDPYEQYF. CDR3 bases: TGTGCCAGCAGTTCCGCTAGCGACCCCTACGAGCAGTACTTC.

The chain is built from TRBV29-1 and TRBJ2-6; a weak D match, TRBD2 (6 bases). The CDR3 is made up of 17 amino acids. Germline V gene lookup returns CDR1 SQVTM and CDR2 ANQGSEA. Trimming shortened V by 1 base and J by 1 base, and 14 bases separated the two germline ends. Written as DNA, the CDR3 is TGCAGCGTTGAAGGGGGGGTAGGGGTGTCTGGGGCCAACGTCCTGACTTTC. Protein product: CSVEGGVGVSGANVLTF. The full variable domain, in which reference TRBV29-1 and TRBJ2-6 provide the parts outside the CDR3, is SAVISQKPSRDICQRGTSLTIQCQVDSQVTMMFWYRQQPGQSLTLIATANQGSEATYESGFVIDKFPISRPNLTFSTLTVSNMSPEDSSIYLCSVEGGVGVSGANVLTFGAGSRLTVL.

V is TRBV15 and J is TRBJ2-2; 12 bases fit TRBD2. This CDR3 spans 17 amino acids. The V gene end was trimmed by 9 bases and the J gene end by 7 bases; junction bases not matched to a gene: 15. Germline loops: CDR1 LNHNV, CDR2 YYDKDF (reference sequence). CDR3 nucleotide sequence: TGTGCCACGAGGAACGGACTAGCGGGACCCAATGGCGGGGAGCTGTTTTTT. Its translation is CATRNGLAGPNGGELFF.

This clonotype occurred many times. The chain carries TRBV28 and TRBJ1-3; TRBD1 agrees at 7 bases. Germline assignment: CDR1 MDHEN and CDR2 SYDVKM. V lost 7 bases, J lost 0 bases, and 6 bases stayed unmatched. This CDR3 has 15 residues. This chain's CDR3 is CASMGQTISGNTIYF. The CDR3 DNA reads as TGTGCCAGCATGGGACAGACGATCTCTGGAAACACCATATATTTT.

The chain couples TRBV7-8 to TRBJ2-5; D ambiguous. Germline loops: CDR1 SGHVS, CDR2 FQNEAQ. V was trimmed by 7 bases and J by 3 bases, leaving 21 bases between them. The length of the CDR3 is 16 residues. This CDR3 reads CASTKHGALSEETQYF. In nucleotides, the CDR3 is TGTGCCAGCACAAAACACGGAGCCCTTTCGGAAGAGACCCAGTACTTC.

This clonotype showed up just a few times. The chain is built from TRBV20-1 and TRBJ2-1; D is unresolved. The germline V gene encodes CDR1 DFQATT and CDR2 SNEGSKA (reference sequence). The CDR3 has 15 amino acids. The ends were cut back, 1 base at V and 6 bases at J, with 16 bases in the middle. The CDR3 DNA sequence: TGCAGTGCTAGAGTCAGGACGCGATTGCTCAATGAGCAGTTCTTC. Translation: CSARVRTRLLNEQFF.

V and J are TRBV20-1 and TRBJ2-1; 10 positions match TRBD2. The CDR3 spans 15 residues. V gave up 2 bases and J gave up 4 bases; unmatched junction bases: 5. Germline V gene data show CDR1 as DFQATT and CDR2 as SNEGSKA (reference sequence). CDR3 in amino acids: CSARPRTSGYNEQFF. The CDR3, as DNA: TGCAGTGCTAGACCTCGGACTAGCGGTTACAATGAGCAGTTCTTC.